Listed below are T cell receptor beta chains from one sample, sequenced in a study of T cell repertoires in cytomegalovirus infection. TCRdb used MiXCR to reprocess the reads, holding one entry per CDR3 protein. Counted here are more than 350,000 distinct CDR3 sequences, roughly a third occurring once; the ten biggest clones make up around 15%. Sequenced input: PBMCs. These receptors originate from a human donor in good health (CMV status not recorded). Some clones in this sample may be carry-over from other donors' samples. Each CDR3 is given with its conserved first and last residue. The D gene is left open where the match is weak. Clone size is given for some rows only: seen once, a few or many times, or a class if the clone is expanded.

D: TRBD2; V: TRBV10-3; size: few; J: TRBJ2-1; DNA: TGTGCCATCAGTGAGGATAGCGGGGGATACAATGAGCAGTTCTTC; CDR3: CAISEDSGGYNEQFF
D: TRBD1; V: TRBV6-1; size: many; J: TRBJ1-1; DNA: TGTGCCAGCAGTACCCGACAGGGCAGAACTGAAGCTTTCTTT; CDR3: CASSTRQGRTEAFF
D: -; V: TRBV2; size: many; J: TRBJ1-1; DNA: TGTGCCAGCAGTGTGACGGTCACTGAAGCTTTCTTT; CDR3: CASSVTVTEAFF
D: -; V: TRBV2; size: -; J: TRBJ2-6; DNA: TGTGCCAGCAAGTTGACCGAAAACTCTGGGGCCAACGTCCTGACTTTC; CDR3: CASKLTENSGANVLTF
D: -; V: TRBV28; size: -; J: TRBJ1-4; DNA: TGTGCCAGCAGTTTACGTTCTGCAGGGGAAAAACTGTTTTTT; CDR3: CASSLRSAGEKLFF
D: TRBD1; V: TRBV6-8; size: few; J: TRBJ1-2; DNA: TGTGCCAGCAGTTACGGTGGGGGGCAGGGGGGTGGCTACACCTTC; CDR3: CASSYGGGQGGGYTF
D: -; V: TRBV5-4; size: few; J: TRBJ2-4; DNA: TGTGCCAGCAGCTTGCGGGAGACTATGGGGGTTCAGTACTTC; CDR3: CASSLRETMGVQYF
D: -; V: TRBV7-8; size: -; J: TRBJ1-1; DNA: TGTGCCAGCAGCTTAGGATCGGGGGGTTGGACTGAAGCTTTCTTT; CDR3: CASSLGSGGWTEAFF
D: -; V: TRBV7-9; size: few; J: TRBJ2-1; DNA: TGTGCCAGCAGCTTTGCACTCCACTCCTACAATGAGCAGTTCTTC; CDR3: CASSFALHSYNEQFF
D: -; V: TRBV3-1; size: -; J: TRBJ2-7; DNA: TGTGCCAGCAGCCACTTAGCTGCCTACGAGCAGTACTTC; CDR3: CASSHLAAYEQYF